This T cell receptor (beta chain) came from a study of cytomegalovirus exposure and HLA in healthy donors. Findings of the study overall: Cytomegalovirus-associated TCR beta chains were listed, numbering approximately 150. A later analysis revealed that TCR association rates differed between HLA loci, peaking at DRB1 and bottoming out at HLA-C. In a later analysis, several top co-occurrence clusters appeared linked to parvovirus B19, influenza, CMV and Epstein-Barr virus.

The germline gives CDR1 MNHNS, CDR2 SASEGT. V was pared by 7 bases and J by 10 bases, with 11 bases between. This CDR3 has 12 residues. The donors, nominally healthy at sampling, likely had unrecorded immune exposures. About this clone itself: Its antigen remains unknown.

Amplification used 60 Vbeta primers and 13 Jbeta primers. The table came from immunoSEQ multiplex PCR; TCRdb's copy has only in-frame clones and leaves some out. Of 30,000 to 40,000 clones detected, 86% appear once; the ten largest clones hold roughly an eighth. This TCR derives from a woman aged 40 to 50 in good health and CMV-seropositive. Source material: PBMCs. The chain carries TRBV6-1 and TRBJ1-6; D remains ambiguous. CDR3 sequence: CASNIPGSPLHF. The CDR3 DNA reads as TGTGCCAGCAATATCCCAGGATCACCCCTCCACTTT.